This TCR beta chain was sequenced during a study of T cells in localized non-small cell lung cancer. This clone was seen a single time. The target antigen is unknown. Germline V gives CDR1 MNHNS, CDR2 SASEGT. V was cut by 6 bases and J by 5 bases, with 16 bases left in between. The CDR3 has 15 residues. Study-level points and caveats: Investigators sequenced only a single tumor region, leaving heterogeneity possible. With higher T cell density in blood came longer overall survival. Tumor showed lower T cell clonality than uninvolved adjacent lung, where it was highest.

Only in-frame clones appear in the TCRdb table, and some are missing; sequencing was by immunoSEQ multiplex PCR. Of about 27,000 clones in the sample, roughly 87% were seen once. The starting material was peripheral blood, obtained before any cancer treatment. The V call is TRBV6-1, the J call TRBJ2-2; D might be TRBD1 or TRBD2, each matching 5 bases. The TCR was taken from a woman aged 40-69 years with stage I lung adenocarcinoma. The CDR3 protein is CASRSFMGETGELFF. The CDR3 nucleotides are TGTGCCAGCAGGTCCTTCATGGGGGAGACCGGGGAGCTGTTTTTT.